The 27 T cell receptor beta chains listed next were all sequenced from one sample in a study of CD8+ T cells in alopecia areata. Documented treatment: oral pan-JAK inhibitor, 5-10 mg twice daily. It was cDNA, reverse transcribed from extracted RNA, that served as the sequencing template. Generated by immunoSEQ multiplex PCR, the TCRdb table keeps only in-frame clones and is missing some. The table includes some 200,000 clones, approximately 56% detected once. The sample consisted of CD4+ T cells sorted from blood, taken at week 4, from a patient treated with tofacitinib. The receptors come from a human donor with alopecia areata.

The chain has TRBV28 and TRBJ1-6, with D hard to call. The CDR3 length is 13 residues. Germline V gives CDR1 MDHEN, CDR2 SYDVKM. Trimming removed 6 bases at V and 7 bases at J, with 10 bases between. The CDR3 nucleotides are TGTGCCAGCAGACGACCCAGAAATTCACCCCTCCACTTT. Translation gives CASRRPRNSPLHF. The whole variable domain, filled in from reference TRBV28 and TRBJ1-6, reads DVKVTQSSRYLVKRTGEKVFLECVQDMDHENMFWYRQDPGLGLRLIYFSYDVKMKEKGDIPEGYSVSREKKERFSLILESASTNQTSMYLCASRRPRNSPLHFGNGTRLTVT.

This clone showed up just a few times. The V and J genes are TRBV9 and TRBJ1-1; 7 bases agree with TRBD1. Trimming cost V 4 bases and J 2 bases; bases outside gene matches: 8. The CDR3 spans 15 residues. Germline V gene sequence: CDR1 SGDLS, CDR2 YYNGEE. CDR3 in amino acids: CASSRLQGSNTEAFF. The CDR3, as DNA: TGTGCCAGCAGCCGATTACAGGGGTCAAACACTGAAGCTTTCTTT.

The chain has TRBV28 and TRBJ1-1, with TRBD1 as a possible D gene (5 bases). CDR1 and CDR2 from the germline V gene are MDHEN and SYDVKM. V shed 3 bases and J shed 1 base, with 6 bases lying between them. This CDR3 contains 13 residues. CDR3 protein: CASSFGGNTEAFF. Here the CDR3 DNA reads TGTGCCAGCAGTTTCGGGGGGAACACTGAAGCTTTCTTT. Full variable domain (rest looked up from reference TRBV28 and TRBJ1-1): DVKVTQSSRYLVKRTGEKVFLECVQDMDHENMFWYRQDPGLGLRLIYFSYDVKMKEKGDIPEGYSVSREKKERFSLILESASTNQTSMYLCASSFGGNTEAFFGQGTRLTVV.

In this sample, this clone turned up once. The CDR3 is CASRGYRANYGYTF. The CDR3 DNA is TGTGCCAGCAGAGGGTATCGGGCTAACTATGGCTACACCTTC. V gene TRBV6-5 combines with J gene TRBJ1-2, with no clear D. The CDR3 has 14 amino acids. Trimming took 6 bases from V and 0 from J, leaving 11 bases between them. The germline V gene has CDR1 MNHEY and CDR2 SVGAGI.

This clone was seen only a few times. J is TRBJ1-1 and V is TRBV13; D unclear. The CDR3 is 13 amino acids. Germline lookup yields CDR1 PRHDT and CDR2 FYEKMQ (reference sequence). Trimming took off 3 bases at V and 6 bases at J, with 11 bases between the two ends. CDR3 coding DNA: TGTGCCAGCAGCTTCCGCCGACACTCTGAAGCTTTCTTT. Translation gives CASSFRRHSEAFF.

This clone was seen only a few times. The chain combines TRBV29-1 with TRBJ2-4, with a tentative D call TRBD1 (7 bases). CDR1 is SQVTM, CDR2 ANQGSEA, per germline. This CDR3 spans 12 amino acids. Trimming left V 7 bases short and J 5 bases short, with 12 bases between. The CDR3 nucleotides read TGCAGCGGGAGGGACAGCCAAAACATTCAGTACTTC. It translates to CSGRDSQNIQYF.

The V gene is TRBV9, the J gene TRBJ2-3, with a tentative D call TRBD2 (5 bases). CDR1 is SGDLS, CDR2 YYNGEE, per germline. The CDR3 has 15 residues. V was shortened by 3 bases and J by 6 bases, with 17 bases between the two germline ends. This chain's CDR3 is CASSASGSVVDTQYF. DNA of the CDR3: TGTGCCAGCAGCGCCTCGGGATCCGTGGTGGATACGCAGTATTTT.

CDR3 DNA sequence: TGCGCCAGCAGCTTGGCTCTTATCACAGATACGCAGTATTTT. Translation gives CASSLALITDTQYF. V is TRBV5-1 and J is TRBJ2-3; D unresolved. This CDR3 is 14 amino acids long. V dropped 0 bases and J dropped 2 bases, with 7 bases sitting between them. Germline lookup yields CDR1 SGHRS and CDR2 YFSETQ.

The chain uses TRBV30 and TRBJ2-3; a possible D gene is TRBD1 (5 bases). The length of the CDR3 is 13 residues. Trimming left V 2 bases short and J 5 bases short, with 11 bases between. The germline CDR1 and CDR2 sequences are GTSNPN and SVGIG (reference sequence). The CDR3 spells CAWSPKGVDTQYF. CDR3 nucleotide sequence: TGTGCCTGGAGTCCCAAAGGGGTAGATACGCAGTATTTT.

A few counts support this clone. The chain uses TRBV29-1 and TRBJ2-5, with D perhaps TRBD1 or TRBD2 (5 bases each). The CDR3 consists of 14 residues. CDR1 and CDR2 (germline): SQVTM, ANQGSEA. Trimming pared 4 bases from V and 4 bases from J, leaving 16 bases between. CDR3 protein: CSVVDPGAVETQYF. Here the CDR3 DNA reads TGCAGCGTTGTCGACCCCGGGGCGGTAGAGACCCAGTACTTC.

The rearrangement uses TRBV18 and TRBJ2-3, with a possible D match to TRBD1 (5 bases). The ends were cut back, 8 bases at V and 1 base at J, with 10 bases in the middle. The germline V gene has CDR1 KGHSH and CDR2 LQKENI. The CDR3 runs to 13 residues. Here the CDR3 reads CASEQGGTDTQYF. The CDR3, as DNA: TGTGCCAGCGAACAAGGGGGCACAGATACGCAGTATTTT.

The V gene is TRBV29-1, the J gene TRBJ1-2; 9 bases match TRBD1. The V gene's germline CDR1 is SQVTM and CDR2 ANQGSEA. CDR3 length: 12 residues. Trimming cost V 4 bases and J 6 bases; bases outside gene matches: 3. CDR3 protein: CSVGTGVDGYTF. The CDR3 DNA is TGCAGCGTTGGGACAGGGGTGGATGGCTACACCTTC.

This clone showed up just once. The chain is built from TRBV2 and TRBJ1-5; D not certain. This CDR3 is built from 11 residues. V lost 8 bases and J 5 bases, leaving 7 bases between the germline ends. Germline V CDR1 and CDR2: SNHLY, FYNNEI. CDR3 protein: CASGSDQPQHF. The CDR3 bases are TGTGCCAGCGGATCCGATCAGCCCCAGCATTTT.

The gene calls are TRBV7-2 and TRBJ1-5; the match to TRBD1 covers 8 bases. Germline values: CDR1 SGHTA, CDR2 FQGNSA. The CDR3 has 13 residues. Germline trimming cut 5 bases from V and 5 bases from J; bases unmatched to any gene: 2. CDR3 bases: TGTGCCAGCAGCCCGACAGGGGATCAGCCCCAGCATTTT. Encoded protein: CASSPTGDQPQHF. The variable domain in full, with the rest retrieved from reference TRBV7-2 and TRBJ1-5, is GAGVSQSPSNKVTEKGKDVELRCDPISGHTALYWYRQSLGQGLEFLIYFQGNSAPDKSGLPSDRFSAERTGGSVSTLTIQRTQQEDSAVYLCASSPTGDQPQHFGDGTRLSIL.

Only a few counts were recorded for this clone. The chain joins TRBV29-1 to TRBJ2-5; D may be TRBD2 (6 bases). The V end lost 7 bases, the J end lost 5 bases, and 20 bases lay between the germline ends. CDR3 length equals 14 residues. Per the germline V gene, CDR1 is SQVTM and CDR2 is ANQGSEA. CDR3 loop: CSGVTRRVGETQYF. CDR3 sequence (DNA): TGCAGCGGAGTAACCCGGAGGGTCGGGGAGACCCAGTACTTC.

V is TRBV30 and J is TRBJ2-3; TRBD1 matches 8 bases. CDR1 GTSNPN and CDR2 SVGIG come from the germline V gene (reference sequence). V was clipped by 4 bases and J by 8 bases; unmatched bases: 11. The CDR3 totals 14 residues. CDR3 DNA: TGTGCCTGGAATCCATCAGGGGGCTTAGGTACGCAGTATTTT. Amino acids: CAWNPSGGLGTQYF.

J is TRBJ2-5 and V is TRBV7-2; D perhaps matches TRBD2 (6 bases). The CDR3 totals 14 residues. The V gene lost 5 bases and the J gene lost 7 bases, with 17 bases spanning the gap. Germline CDR1 is SGHTA and CDR2 is FQGNSA. CDR3 sequence: CASSQSTDGRTQYF. CDR3 bases: TGTGCCAGCAGCCAATCGACGGACGGGAGGACCCAGTACTTC. Variable domain in full (rest from reference TRBV7-2 and TRBJ2-5): GAGVSQSPSNKVTEKGKDVELRCDPISGHTALYWYRQSLGQGLEFLIYFQGNSAPDKSGLPSDRFSAERTGGSVSTLTIQRTQQEDSAVYLCASSQSTDGRTQYFGPGTRLLVL.

J is TRBJ2-7 and V is TRBV7-2, with D maybe TRBD2 (6 bases). The CDR3 runs 13 residues. The V gene's germline CDR1 is SGHTA and CDR2 FQGNSA. V dropped 7 bases and J dropped 2 bases, with 12 bases sitting between them. This CDR3 reads CASTQRATYEQYF. CDR3 DNA sequence: TGTGCCAGCACACAGCGGGCGACCTACGAGCAGTACTTC.

The chain couples TRBV29-1 to TRBJ2-5; maybe TRBD2 (6 bases). The CDR3 extends over 14 amino acids. Per the germline V gene, CDR1 is SQVTM and CDR2 is ANQGSEA. The germline V and J ends were trimmed by 5 bases and 2 bases, with 15 bases remaining between them. The CDR3 is CSVTPGLLQETQYF. The CDR3 DNA follows: TGCAGCGTTACTCCGGGACTGTTGCAAGAGACCCAGTACTTC.

The CDR3 nucleotides read TGTGCCAGCAGCCGCGGACTAGCGGGGACCTCCTACGAGCAGTACTTC. It specifies CASSRGLAGTSYEQYF. This chain connects TRBV5-4 to TRBJ2-7, with 12 bases lining up with TRBD2. V dropped 4 bases and J dropped 0; count of bases not matched to a gene: 5. CDR3 length: 16 residues. Germline lookup yields CDR1 SGHNT and CDR2 YYREEE (reference sequence).

The chain couples TRBV7-9 to TRBJ1-2, with a weak D call TRBD1 (5 bases). This CDR3 is 12 amino acids long. The germline V and J ends were trimmed by 5 bases and 6 bases, with 10 bases remaining between them. Germline V gene data show CDR1 as SEHNR and CDR2 as FQNEAQ (reference sequence). CDR3 amino acids: CASSEQTDGYTF. The CDR3 bases are TGTGCCAGCAGCGAGCAGACAGATGGCTACACCTTC.

The chain links TRBV10-3 to TRBJ2-2, with D tentatively TRBD1 (6 bases). CDR1 ENHRY and CDR2 SYGVKD come from the germline V gene. V lost 5 bases and J lost 1, with 8 bases in between. The CDR3 covers 14 residues. This CDR3 reads CAISQDRNTGELFF. The CDR3 region has the DNA TGTGCCATCAGTCAGGACAGGAACACCGGGGAGCTGTTTTTT.

The rearrangement joins TRBV29-1 to TRBJ1-1; D perhaps matches TRBD1 (6 bases). Germline CDR1 is SQVTM and CDR2 is ANQGSEA. The CDR3 sequence is 15 residues long. V was clipped by 2 bases and J by 0 bases, with 13 bases between them. The CDR3 loop is CSVETAGVVNTEAFF. CDR3 DNA: TGCAGCGTTGAAACGGCAGGGGTAGTGAACACTGAAGCTTTCTTT.

This clone was observed a handful of times. The junction shows a germline mismatch at one end, possibly a read error. J is TRBJ1-2 and V is TRBV10-3; weak D call: TRBD1 (6 bases). The CDR3 runs to 11 residues. Germline V gives CDR1 ENHRY, CDR2 SYGVKD. The CDR3 sequence is CAIRISGDTFF. The CDR3 DNA follows: TGTGCCATCAGGATCTCTGGGGACACCTTCTTC.

This clone turned up a few times. The chain combines TRBV14 with TRBJ2-5; TRBD1 matches 9 bases. Germline V lookup: CDR1 SGHDN, CDR2 FVKESK. J gave up 6 bases and V 4 bases, and 9 bases lay outside the gene matches. The CDR3 has 15 residues. The DNA for the CDR3 is TGTGCCAGCAGCCGCGCGGGACAGGGTCTGCAGACCCAGTACTTC. Encoded protein: CASSRAGQGLQTQYF.

In its sample, this clone was seen a few times. CDR3 protein: CASSSPGQGLRTQYF. The CDR3 nucleotides read TGTGCCAGCAGCTCCCCAGGACAGGGTTTGCGGACGCAGTATTTT. The genes are TRBV7-9 and TRBJ2-3; TRBD1 matches at 8 bases. This CDR3 has 15 residues. CDR1 is SEHNR, CDR2 FQNEAQ, per germline (reference sequence). The ends lost 4 bases at V and 9 bases at J; junction bases unmatched: 12.

The chain employs TRBV4-1 and TRBJ2-5; no reliable D call. Germline CDR1 reads MGHRA; CDR2 reads YSYEKL. Between the trimmed V and J ends, which lost 1 base and 4 bases, there was a span of 7 bases. This CDR3 comprises 13 residues. CDR3 sequence: CASSQVGLETQYF. Here the CDR3 DNA reads TGCGCCAGCAGCCAAGTAGGGTTAGAGACCCAGTACTTC.